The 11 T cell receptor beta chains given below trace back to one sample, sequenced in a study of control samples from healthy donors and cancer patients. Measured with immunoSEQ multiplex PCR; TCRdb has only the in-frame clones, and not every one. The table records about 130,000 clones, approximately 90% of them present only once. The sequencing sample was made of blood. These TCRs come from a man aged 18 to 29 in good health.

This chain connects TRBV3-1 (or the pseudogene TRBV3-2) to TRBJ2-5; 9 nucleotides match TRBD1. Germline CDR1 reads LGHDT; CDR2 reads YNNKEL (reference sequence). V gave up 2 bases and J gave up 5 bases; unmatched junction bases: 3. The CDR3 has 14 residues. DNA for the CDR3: TGTGCCAGCAGCCAAACAGGGGGCGACGAGACCCAGTACTTC. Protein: CASSQTGGDETQYF.

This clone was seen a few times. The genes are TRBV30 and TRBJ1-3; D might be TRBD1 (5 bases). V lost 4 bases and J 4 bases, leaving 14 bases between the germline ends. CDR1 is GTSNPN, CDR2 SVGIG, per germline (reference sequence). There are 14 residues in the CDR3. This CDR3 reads CAWTAGLSGNTIYF. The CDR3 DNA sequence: TGTGCCTGGACAGCGGGACTCTCCGGAAACACCATATATTTT.

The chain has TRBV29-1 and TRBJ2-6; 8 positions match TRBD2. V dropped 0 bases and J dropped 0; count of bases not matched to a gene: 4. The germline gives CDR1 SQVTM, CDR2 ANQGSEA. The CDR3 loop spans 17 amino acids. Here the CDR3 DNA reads TGCAGCGTTGAAGAGGAGCGGGGGAGCTCTGGGGCCAACGTCCTGACTTTC. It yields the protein CSVEEERGSSGANVLTF.

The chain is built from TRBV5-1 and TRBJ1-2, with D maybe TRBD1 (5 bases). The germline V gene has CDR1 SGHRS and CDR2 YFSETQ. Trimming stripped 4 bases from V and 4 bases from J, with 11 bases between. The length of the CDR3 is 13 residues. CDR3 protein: CASSRRDPYGYTF. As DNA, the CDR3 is TGCGCCAGCAGCCGCAGGGATCCCTATGGCTACACCTTC.

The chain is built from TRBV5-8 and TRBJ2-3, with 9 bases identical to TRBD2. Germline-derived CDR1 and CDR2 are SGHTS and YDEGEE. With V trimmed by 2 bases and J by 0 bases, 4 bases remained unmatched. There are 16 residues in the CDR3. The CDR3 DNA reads TGTGCCAGCAGCTTCGTGGCGGGGGGGAGCACAGATACGCAGTATTTT. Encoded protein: CASSFVAGGSTDTQYF.

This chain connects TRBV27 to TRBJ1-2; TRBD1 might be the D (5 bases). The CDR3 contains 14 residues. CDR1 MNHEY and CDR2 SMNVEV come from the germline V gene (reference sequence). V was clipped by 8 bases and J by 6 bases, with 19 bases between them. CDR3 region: CASGSQGGMDGYTF. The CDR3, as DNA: TGTGCCAGCGGATCCCAGGGCGGTATGGATGGCTACACCTTC.

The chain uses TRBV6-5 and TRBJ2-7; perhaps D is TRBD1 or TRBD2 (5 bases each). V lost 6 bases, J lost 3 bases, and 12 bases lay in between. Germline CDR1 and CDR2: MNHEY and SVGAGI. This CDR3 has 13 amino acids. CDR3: CASRRDANYEQYF. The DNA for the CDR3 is TGTGCCAGCAGGAGGGACGCCAACTACGAGCAGTACTTC.

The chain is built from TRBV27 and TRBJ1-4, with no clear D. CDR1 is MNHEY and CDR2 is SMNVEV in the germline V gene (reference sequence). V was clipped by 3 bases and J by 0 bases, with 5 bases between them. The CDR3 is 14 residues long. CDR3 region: CASSFGATNEKLFF. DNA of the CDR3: TGTGCCAGCAGTTTTGGGGCAACTAATGAAAAACTGTTTTTT.

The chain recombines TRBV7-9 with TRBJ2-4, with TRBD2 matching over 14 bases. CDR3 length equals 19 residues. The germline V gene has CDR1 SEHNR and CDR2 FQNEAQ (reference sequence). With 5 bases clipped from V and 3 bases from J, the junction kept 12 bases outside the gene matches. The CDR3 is CASSTRTSGGNGGKNIQYF. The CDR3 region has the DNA TGTGCCAGCAGCACCAGGACTAGCGGGGGGAATGGTGGCAAAAACATTCAGTACTTC.

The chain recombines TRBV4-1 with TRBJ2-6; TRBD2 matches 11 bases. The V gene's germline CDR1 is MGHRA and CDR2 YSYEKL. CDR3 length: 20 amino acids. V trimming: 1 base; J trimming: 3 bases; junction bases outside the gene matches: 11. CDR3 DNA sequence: TGCGCCAGCAGCCAAGCTCCGCTTAGCGGGGGGGCCGATGGGGCCAACGTCCTGACTTTC. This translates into CASSQAPLSGGADGANVLTF.

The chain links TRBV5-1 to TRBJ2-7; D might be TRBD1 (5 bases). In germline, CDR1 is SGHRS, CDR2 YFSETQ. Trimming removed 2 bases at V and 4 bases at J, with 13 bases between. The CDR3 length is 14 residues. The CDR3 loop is CASSFQGSHYEQYF. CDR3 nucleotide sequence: TGCGCCAGCAGCTTTCAGGGATCACATTACGAGCAGTACTTC.